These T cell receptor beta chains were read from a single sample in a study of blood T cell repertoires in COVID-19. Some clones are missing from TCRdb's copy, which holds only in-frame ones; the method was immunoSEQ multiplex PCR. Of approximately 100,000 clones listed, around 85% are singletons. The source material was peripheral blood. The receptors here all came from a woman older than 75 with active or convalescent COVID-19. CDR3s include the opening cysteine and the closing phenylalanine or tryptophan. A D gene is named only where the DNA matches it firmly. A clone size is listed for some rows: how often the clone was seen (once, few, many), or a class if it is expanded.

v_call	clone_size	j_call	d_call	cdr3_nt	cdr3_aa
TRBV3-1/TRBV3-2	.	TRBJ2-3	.	TGTGCCAGCGGGCCCGGAGATACGCAGTATTTT	CASGPGDTQYF
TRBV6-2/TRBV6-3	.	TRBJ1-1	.	TGTGCCAGCAGTTACTCGTCCCGGGGGAACACTGAAGCTTTCTTT	CASSYSSRGNTEAFF
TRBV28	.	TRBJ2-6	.	TGTGCCAGCAGTCCCCATCGAGGATCTGGGGCCAACGTCCTGACTTTC	CASSPHRGSGANVLTF
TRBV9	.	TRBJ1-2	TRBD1	TGTGCCAGCAGCGTAGGGCCAGGGGGTTATGGCTACACCTTC	CASSVGPGGYGYTF
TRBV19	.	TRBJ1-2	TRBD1	TGTGCCAGTATTGGCGGGCACGGACAGGCGAACTATGGCTACACCTTC	CASIGGHGQANYGYTF
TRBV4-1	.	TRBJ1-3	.	TGCGCCAGCAGCCAGGAAACGCGGGAGGGAAACACCATATATTTT	CASSQETREGNTIYF
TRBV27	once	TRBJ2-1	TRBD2	TGTGCCAGCACTTATAACCTAGCGGGAGCGTCCTACAATGAGCAGTTCTTC	CASTYNLAGASYNEQFF
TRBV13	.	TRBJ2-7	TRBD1	TGTGCCAGCAGCCGGCGGACAGGGTATAACGAGCAGTACTTC	CASSRRTGYNEQYF
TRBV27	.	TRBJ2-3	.	TGTGCCAGCAGTACGACTAGCACAGATACGCAGTATTTT	CASSTTSTDTQYF
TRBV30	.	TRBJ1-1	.	TGTGCCTGGAGTGTACGGGAGGACACTGAAGCTTTCTTT	CAWSVREDTEAFF
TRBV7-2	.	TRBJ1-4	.	TGTGCCAGCTCCATTTTCAGACAGGCAACTAATGAAAAACTGTTTTTT	CASSIFRQATNEKLFF
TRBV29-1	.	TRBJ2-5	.	TGCAGCGTTGACGGAGGGTCTCTAGGAGAGACCCAGTACTTC	CSVDGGSLGETQYF
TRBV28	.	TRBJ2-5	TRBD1	TGTGCCAGCCAGGACAGGGGGTTAGTAGAGACCCAGTACTTC	CASQDRGLVETQYF
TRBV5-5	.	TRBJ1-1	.	TGTGCCAGCAGCTTATGGGTTAGAACTACGGGGGGATTGGCCACTGAAGCTTTCTTT	CASSLWVRTTGGLATEAFF
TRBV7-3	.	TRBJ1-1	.	TGTGCCAGCAGCTTATCCCCCCGTGGGGGGGCGGACACTGAAGCTTTCTTT	CASSLSPRGGADTEAFF
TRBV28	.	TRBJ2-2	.	TGTGCCAGCGGGGGGGGCATCGGGGAGCTGTTTTTT	CASGGGIGELFF